A few counts support the clone carrying this T cell receptor beta chain. Other DNA sequences within the sample encode an identical CDR3. The data stem from a study of blood T cell repertoires in COVID-19. Method: immunoSEQ multiplex PCR; TCRdb's copy keeps in-frame clones and lacks some. The table lists 200,000 to 250,000 clones, roughly 80% of them singletons. Germline values: CDR1 SGHRS, CDR2 YFSETQ. CDR3 size: 14 residues. With 0 bases clipped from V and 5 bases from J, the junction kept 4 bases outside the gene matches. The receptor was derived from a woman aged 70-85 years with COVID-19, enrolled during active disease. Sequenced sample: peripheral blood. The V and J genes are TRBV5-1 and TRBJ1-1; 7 bases map to TRBD1. CDR3 amino acids: CASSLGPGGTEAFF. In nucleotides, the CDR3 is TGCGCCAGCAGCTTGGGTCCAGGGGGAACTGAAGCTTTCTTT.